These 18 T cell receptor beta chains came from one sample sequenced in a study of identical twins. Each CDR3 protein is one row after TCRdb ran MiXCR on the 5' RACE reads. Altogether approximately 230,000 distinct CDR3 sequences are present, over 5.5% being singletons, with the ten largest covering 13% to 15%. These sequences were also reported in another study, on T cells expressing NK-cell markers.

The sample comprised CD8+ T cells sorted from blood. The receptor set was obtained from a young woman in good health.

The genes are TRBV6-6 and TRBJ1-5; TRBD1 might be the D (5 bases). Germline lookup yields CDR1 MNHNY and CDR2 SVGAGI (reference sequence). Trimming shortened V by 7 bases and J by 5 bases, and 12 bases separated the two germline ends. The CDR3 is 13 amino acids. DNA for the CDR3: TGTGCCAGCACCGAGGGACCGCATCAGCCCCAGCATTTT. Its protein is CASTEGPHQPQHF.

CDR3 protein: CASSTFGTGPTTDTQYF. CDR3 nucleotide sequence: TGTGCCAGCAGTACCTTCGGGACAGGGCCGACCACAGATACGCAGTATTTT. The chain carries TRBV27 and TRBJ2-3, with 9 bases fitting TRBD1. The ends lost 5 bases at V and 2 bases at J; junction bases unmatched: 11. Looked up from germline, CDR1 is MNHEY and CDR2 is SMNVEV (reference sequence). The CDR3 runs 17 residues.

There are a few counts of this clonotype. The V call is TRBV27, the J call TRBJ1-1; 9 nucleotides agree with TRBD1. With V trimmed by 5 bases and J by 2 bases, 9 bases remained unmatched. Germline CDR1 and CDR2: MNHEY and SMNVEV (reference sequence). This CDR3 spans 16 amino acids. DNA for the CDR3: TGTGCCAGCAGTCGACCAGGACAGGGGATAAACACTGAAGCTTTCTTT. Its protein product is CASSRPGQGINTEAFF.

This clonotype was found a few times. The rearrangement uses TRBV18 and TRBJ2-7, with unresolved D. Deletions cut 4 bases from V and 2 bases from J, with 6 bases between. The germline V gene encodes CDR1 KGHSH and CDR2 LQKENI. This CDR3 spans 12 amino acids. This CDR3 reads CASSHRAYEQYF. Here the CDR3 DNA reads TGTGCCAGCTCACACCGGGCCTACGAGCAGTACTTC.

This clonotype was detected many times. J is TRBJ2-1 and V is TRBV2; 7 nucleotides agree with TRBD1. Germline values: CDR1 SNHLY, CDR2 FYNNEI. V lost 5 bases to trimming and J lost 7 bases; unmatched junction nucleotides: 17. The CDR3 extends over 17 amino acids. Here the CDR3 reads CASSIRTGTGMVNEQFF. The DNA for the CDR3 is TGTGCCAGCAGTATACGGACAGGAACGGGTATGGTGAATGAGCAGTTCTTC. The whole variable domain, remainder taken from reference TRBV2 and TRBJ2-1, is EPEVTQTPSHQVTQMGQEVILRCVPISNHLYFYWYRQILGQKVEFLVSFYNNEISEKSEIFDDQFSVERPDGSNFTLKIRSTKLEDSAMYFCASSIRTGTGMVNEQFFGPGTRLTVL.

This clonotype has a count of ten or more. The chain recombines TRBV6-5 with TRBJ1-1; D unresolved. Germline loops: CDR1 MNHEY, CDR2 SVGAGI. The CDR3 has 14 residues. Trimming pared 0 bases from V and 1 base from J, leaving 6 bases between. In DNA, the CDR3 is TGTGCCAGCAGTTACTCGCAAGGGAACACTGAAGCTTTCTTT. Encoded protein: CASSYSQGNTEAFF.

As to this clonotype: A read error may account for a junction end that differs from germline. The chain combines TRBV2 with TRBJ1-2; 12 bases are shared with TRBD1. CDR3 length equals 10 residues. Germline values: CDR1 SNHLY, CDR2 FYNNEI. This CDR3 reads CASRGQGAPF. Here the CDR3 DNA reads TGTGCCAGCAGGGGACAGGGGGCTCCCTTC.

This clonotype was picked up many times. The chain uses TRBV10-1 and TRBJ2-1; D unclear. V lost 8 bases to trimming and J lost 6 bases, with 17 bases between them. This CDR3 has 14 amino acids. CDR1 and CDR2 (germline): WNHNN, SYGVQD (reference sequence). In DNA, the CDR3 is TGCGCCAGCCCCTCGGGCGTTACGGGCAATGAGCAGTTCTTC. Translation gives CASPSGVTGNEQFF.

In this sample, this clonotype turned up many times. J is TRBJ2-1 and V is TRBV20-1; a possible D gene is TRBD2 (5 bases). The CDR3 sequence is 15 residues long. CDR1 is DFQATT and CDR2 is SNEGSKA in the germline V gene (reference sequence). V was pared by 3 bases and J by 0 bases, with 12 bases between. As DNA, the CDR3 is TGCAGTGCTAGGCGAAAGGGAGTCTCCTACAATGAGCAGTTCTTC. Its translation: CSARRKGVSYNEQFF.

CDR3 in DNA: TGTGCCAGCAGCCAAGCCGGCGGAGAAGAGCAGTACTTC. Protein: CASSQAGGEEQYF. The genes are TRBV3-1 and TRBJ2-7, with no clear D. Looked up from germline, CDR1 is LGHDT and CDR2 is YNNKEL (reference sequence). The CDR3 covers 13 residues. V was clipped by 1 base and J by 7 bases, with 11 bases between them.

This clonotype turned up a few times. The chain couples TRBV12-3 or TRBV12-4 to TRBJ1-2; weak D call: TRBD1 (5 bases). V was clipped by 6 bases and J by 9 bases, with 11 bases between them. The CDR3 totals 11 residues. The CDR3 nucleotides are TGTGCCAGCAGAGGACACGAGAGCTACACCTTC. Residues: CASRGHESYTF.

The chain is built from TRBV9 and TRBJ2-3; 7 bases agree with TRBD2. CDR1 and CDR2 (germline): SGDLS, YYNGEE. The CDR3 runs to 15 residues. The trim removed 5 bases at V and 2 bases at J, leaving 8 bases unmatched. CDR3 loop: CASSETSAYTDTQYF. The CDR3 DNA sequence: TGTGCCAGCAGTGAAACTAGCGCCTACACAGATACGCAGTATTTT. Combining the CDR3 with reference TRBV9 and TRBJ2-3 gives the whole variable domain DSGVTQTPKHLITATGQRVTLRCSPRSGDLSVYWYQQSLDQGLQFLIQYYNGEERAKGNILERFSAQQFPDLHSELNLSSLELGDSALYFCASSETSAYTDTQYFGPGTRLTVL.

The CDR3 sequence is CASSTSGTSYEQYF. The DNA of the CDR3 is TGTGCCAGCAGCACATCCGGGACTTCCTACGAGCAGTACTTC. This sequence joins TRBV9 and TRBJ2-7; a weak D match, TRBD2 (6 bases). In germline, CDR1 is SGDLS, CDR2 YYNGEE. V lost 4 bases and J lost 1, with 12 bases in between. The length of the CDR3 is 14 residues.

This clonotype showed up just a few times. The chain joins TRBV15 to TRBJ2-6; D unresolved. The V and J ends lost 0 bases and 8 bases respectively, with 5 bases between them. Germline CDR1 LNHNV, CDR2 YYDKDF (reference sequence). CDR3 length: 13 residues. This chain's CDR3 is CATSRDRSNVLTF. The CDR3 DNA sequence: TGTGCCACCAGCAGAGATAGGTCCAACGTCCTGACTTTC.

The chain is built from TRBV25-1 and TRBJ2-1; no clear D. The CDR3 contains 11 residues. Trimming removed 8 bases from V and 7 bases from J, with 9 bases in between. Per the germline V gene, CDR1 is MGHDK and CDR2 is SYGVNS. CDR3 amino acids: CASLSKNEQFF. The CDR3 coding sequence is TGTGCCAGCCTTTCGAAGAATGAGCAGTTCTTC.

The sample holds a few counts of this clonotype. The chain employs TRBV4-3 and TRBJ1-1, with 12 bases lining up with TRBD1. CDR3 length equals 16 residues. Trimming removed 2 bases from V and 7 bases from J; junction bases left unmatched: 8. CDR1 is LGHNA, CDR2 YSLEER, per germline. CDR3 in DNA: TGCGCCAGCAGCCAACGGGACAGGGGGCGAAGGATTGAAGCTTTCTTT. The encoded protein is CASSQRDRGRRIEAFF.

In this sample, this clonotype turned up a few times. V gene TRBV27 combines with J gene TRBJ1-2; TRBD1 matches at 7 bases. Per germline, CDR1 MNHEY and CDR2 SMNVEV (reference sequence). The CDR3 is 15 amino acids. The V gene end was trimmed by 0 bases and the J gene end by 4 bases; junction bases not matched to a gene: 5. The CDR3 protein is CASSLSNPGGYGYTF. The DNA of the CDR3 is TGTGCCAGCAGTTTATCAAACCCAGGGGGCTATGGCTACACCTTC.

The CDR3 here is CASSYAGISDTQYF. The CDR3 DNA sequence: TGTGCCAGCAGTTACGCGGGAATATCAGATACGCAGTATTTT. V gene TRBV6-2 or TRBV6-3 combines with J gene TRBJ2-3, with D tentatively TRBD2 (6 bases). The ends were cut back, 2 bases at V and 4 bases at J, with 10 bases in the middle. Germline V gene lookup returns CDR1 MNHEY and CDR2 SVGEGT. The CDR3 has 14 amino acids.